This T cell receptor beta chain stems from a study of T-cell reconstitution after alpha-beta-depleted transplantation in children. V lost 0 bases and J 1 base, leaving 9 bases between the germline ends. The CDR3 is 15 residues long. Germline-derived CDR1 and CDR2 are LNHDA and SQIVND (reference sequence). This clonotype was seen many times. The antigen is undetermined. Study results and limitations: Reportedly, roughly two months post-transplant, alpha-beta T cells arose from several hundred expanded graft clones. After transplant, high TCRbeta diversity at day 60 in some patients arose from surviving recipient T cells and thymic progenitors. Most T-cell counts and diversity one year after the transplant came from T cells that were newly produced.

This sample's TCRbeta library carried unique molecular identifier barcodes. TCRdb used MiXCR to reprocess the PCR reads, holding one entry per CDR3 protein. The sample lists around 17,000 distinct CDR3 sequences, approximately 5.1% seen once, with under 8.5% in the top ten. This specimen consisted of PBMCs, obtained before TCRalphabeta/CD19-depleted stem cell transplant. This sequence was found in a boy younger than 18 with acute lymphoblastic leukemia, due to receive a stem cell transplant. The rearrangement joins TRBV19 to TRBJ1-1; TRBD1 might be the D (6 bases). The CDR3 nucleotides read TGTGCCAGTAGTATAGAGGGCAGGGGGAACACTGAAGCTTTCTTT. Protein product: CASSIEGRGNTEAFF.